One and the same sample provided the 21 T cell receptor beta chains below, sequenced in a study of T cell responses to AZD1222 COVID-19 vaccine. The method was immunoSEQ multiplex PCR; TCRdb's version includes in-frame clones alone and lacks a portion of them. The sample has about 78,000 clones, roughly nine tenths seen once. The sequenced sample was peripheral blood, obtained on day 0 of AZD1222 vaccination. The receptor source for this set is an adult in good health.

The CDR3 bases are TGCGCCAGCAGCCTGACAGCGAGGGGGTACAATGAGCAGTTCTTC. This encodes CASSLTARGYNEQFF. This chain uses TRBV5-1 with TRBJ2-1; D is perhaps TRBD1 (6 bases). Germline lookup yields CDR1 SGHRS and CDR2 YFSETQ. V dropped 4 bases and J dropped 4 bases, with 15 bases sitting between them. CDR3 length: 15 amino acids.

The chain employs TRBV18 and TRBJ2-7; possible D gene TRBD2, 6 bases. The CDR3 covers 15 residues. Germline CDR1 reads KGHSH; CDR2 reads LQKENI. V was shortened by 3 bases and J by 0 bases, with 12 bases between the two germline ends. The CDR3 DNA sequence: TGTGCCAGCTCACCCGGAGGGACCCTCTCCTACGAGCAGTACTTC. Translating gives CASSPGGTLSYEQYF.

The V call is TRBV7-8, the J call TRBJ2-7; tentatively, D is TRBD2 (6 bases). The germline V gene encodes CDR1 SGHVS and CDR2 FQNEAQ. The CDR3 runs to 19 residues. V was shortened by 5 bases and J by 5 bases, with 31 bases between the two germline ends. The CDR3, as DNA: TGTGCCAGCAGCCTTTTATCCTCACCCTCCGGGACTCGAGGGAACGAGCAGTACTTC. Residues: CASSLLSSPSGTRGNEQYF.

This clone has only one observation. The chain joins TRBV7-6 to TRBJ1-6, with TRBD1 identical over 7 bases. Germline CDR1 reads SGHVS; CDR2 reads FNYEAQ. The CDR3 is 15 residues long. The J segment lost 10 bases and the V segment lost 1 base, leaving 7 bases of the junction unmatched. This CDR3 is CASSLVRAGGSPLHF. CDR3 bases: TGTGCCAGCAGCTTAGTTCGGGCAGGGGGATCACCCCTCCACTTT.

The genes are TRBV20-1 and TRBJ1-2; D is undetermined. Germline-derived CDR1 and CDR2 are DFQATT and SNEGSKA (reference sequence). The CDR3 covers 12 residues. The V end was cut by 3 bases, the J end by 8 bases, with 13 bases between. CDR3 sequence (DNA): TGCAGTGCTAGTGGCGGGATCGGGGGCTACACCTTC. Translating gives CSASGGIGGYTF.

V usage is TRBV7-3 and J usage is TRBJ1-1; D ambiguous. The CDR3 loop spans 16 amino acids. Germline V gene lookup returns CDR1 SGHTA and CDR2 FQGTGA. Trimming pared 2 bases from V and 5 bases from J, leaving 18 bases between. CDR3 sequence reads: CASSLVGGSSGTEAFF. The CDR3 region has the DNA TGTGCCAGCAGCTTAGTTGGAGGGTCTTCTGGGACTGAAGCTTTCTTT.

V gene TRBV6-6 combines with J gene TRBJ2-2; 8 bases are a match to TRBD2. The CDR3 totals 16 residues. V gave up 4 bases and J gave up 5 bases; unmatched junction bases: 9. Per the germline V gene, CDR1 is MNHNY and CDR2 is SVGAGI (reference sequence). Here the CDR3 reads CASSFQTAGVTGELFF. The CDR3 DNA sequence: TGTGCCAGCAGTTTTCAAACAGCGGGAGTTACCGGGGAGCTGTTTTTT.

The V and J genes are TRBV29-1 and TRBJ1-4; 7 bases agree with TRBD1. CDR3 length: 13 amino acids. Germline CDR1 and CDR2: SQVTM and ANQGSEA. V was clipped by 3 bases and J by 4 bases; unmatched bases: 2. For the CDR3, the DNA is TGCAGCGTTGAGGGACAGAGTAATGAAAAACTGTTTTTT. This encodes CSVEGQSNEKLFF. Variable domain in full (rest from reference TRBV29-1 and TRBJ1-4): SAVISQKPSRDICQRGTSLTIQCQVDSQVTMMFWYRQQPGQSLTLIATANQGSEATYESGFVIDKFPISRPNLTFSTLTVSNMSPEDSSIYLCSVEGQSNEKLFFGSGTQLSVL.

V and J are TRBV7-9 and TRBJ1-2; D gene unclear. The germline V gene encodes CDR1 SEHNR and CDR2 FQNEAQ (reference sequence). V shed 2 bases and J shed 3 bases, with 7 bases lying between them. CDR3 size: 13 residues. CDR3: CASSLMADYGYTF. DNA of the CDR3: TGTGCCAGCAGCTTAATGGCAGACTATGGCTACACCTTC. The whole variable domain, remainder taken from reference TRBV7-9 and TRBJ1-2, is DTGVSQNPRHKITKRGQNVTFRCDPISEHNRLYWYRQTLGQGPEFLTYFQNEAQLEKSRLLSDRFSAERPKGSFSTLEIQRTEQGDSAMYLCASSLMADYGYTFGSGTRLTVV.

This chain links TRBV11-3 with TRBJ1-1, with D possibly TRBD1 on 6 matching bases. The germline gives CDR1 SGHNT, CDR2 YENEEA. Deletions cut 3 bases from V and 7 bases from J, with 18 bases between. The CDR3 consists of 15 residues. This CDR3 reads CASSLGAVLGSEAFF. CDR3 DNA sequence: TGTGCCAGCAGCTTGGGGGCAGTTTTGGGTAGTGAAGCTTTCTTT.

The V and J genes are TRBV24-1 and TRBJ1-5, with TRBD1 matching over 7 bases. J gave up 10 bases and V 4 bases, and 6 bases lay outside the gene matches. The V gene's germline CDR1 is KGHDR and CDR2 SFDVKD. This CDR3 is 13 amino acids long. The CDR3 loop is CATSDPGGGPQHF. The DNA for the CDR3 is TGTGCCACCAGTGACCCAGGGGGGGGTCCCCAGCATTTT.

The chain joins TRBV30 to TRBJ2-2; D gene unclear. The CDR3 sequence is 12 residues long. Germline lookup yields CDR1 GTSNPN and CDR2 SVGIG (reference sequence). Trimming stripped 0 bases from V and 7 bases from J, with 6 bases between. CDR3 DNA: TGTGCCTGGAGTGTATTCGGCGGGGAGCTGTTTTTT. The encoded protein is CAWSVFGGELFF.

The chain is built from TRBV19 and TRBJ2-3; D may match TRBD1 or TRBD2 (6 bases each). The V gene lost 5 bases and the J gene lost 5 bases, with 17 bases spanning the gap. The CDR3 spans 15 residues. CDR1 LNHDA and CDR2 SQIVND come from the germline V gene (reference sequence). CDR3 DNA sequence: TGTGCCAGTAGTCTTAACAGGGACGGGAGAGATACGCAGTATTTT. This gives the protein CASSLNRDGRDTQYF. Supplemented by reference TRBV19 and TRBJ2-3, the full variable domain reads DGGITQSPKYLFRKEGQNVTLSCEQNLNHDAMYWYRQDPGQGLRLIYYSQIVNDFQKGDIAEGYSVSREKKESFPLTVTSAQKNPTAFYLCASSLNRDGRDTQYFGPGTRLTVL.

CDR3 coding DNA: TGTGCCAGCAGTTTAGGGAGGAACACTGAAGCTTTCTTT. It is translated as CASSLGRNTEAFF. The rearrangement links TRBV12-3 or TRBV12-4 to TRBJ1-1; no clear D. The CDR3 runs to 13 residues. Trimming removed 1 base at V and 1 base at J, with 4 bases between.

This clone occurred once. The chain uses TRBV3-1 (or the pseudogene TRBV3-2) and TRBJ2-5; 12 nucleotides match TRBD2. CDR1 LGHDT and CDR2 YNNKEL come from the germline V gene (reference sequence). V gave up 4 bases and J gave up 4 bases; unmatched junction bases: 4. The CDR3 sequence is 15 residues long. CDR3 DNA sequence: TGTGCCAGCAGCCCACTAGCGGGAGGTGGAGAGACCCAGTACTTC. Protein: CASSPLAGGGETQYF.

J is TRBJ2-5 and V is TRBV5-5; the D gene is possibly TRBD2 (5 bases). V dropped 4 bases and J dropped 10 bases, with 23 bases sitting between them. The germline V gene has CDR1 SGHKS and CDR2 YYEKEE (reference sequence). The CDR3 is made up of 15 amino acids. The CDR3 protein is CASSPLPGEPRDQYF. CDR3 bases: TGTGCCAGCAGCCCTCTCCCTGGGGAGCCACGGGACCAGTACTTC.

This rearrangement joins TRBV13 to TRBJ2-1; 8 positions agree with TRBD2. In germline, CDR1 is PRHDT, CDR2 FYEKMQ (reference sequence). The CDR3 runs 14 residues. Trimming cost V 8 bases and J 9 bases; bases outside gene matches: 12. DNA of the CDR3: TGTGCCAGCTCGCGGGAGGCCCCCCCCACTGAGCAGTTCTTC. Protein: CASSREAPPTEQFF.

About this clone itself: The same CDR3 is also encoded by other DNA sequences in this sample. This chain links TRBV7-3 with TRBJ1-6, with D unclear. Germline CDR1 and CDR2: SGHTA and FQGTGA. V shed 5 bases and J shed 4 bases, with 9 bases lying between them. The CDR3 consists of 14 residues. The CDR3 region is CASSVDGYNSPLHF. CDR3 nucleotides: TGTGCCAGCAGCGTGGACGGGTATAATTCACCCCTCCACTTT.

The V and J genes are TRBV7-9 and TRBJ1-4, with TRBD1 matching 7 bases. V shed 1 base and J 8 bases; nucleotides not matched to a gene: 7. CDR1 and CDR2 from the germline V gene are SEHNR and FQNEAQ (reference sequence). CDR3 length equals 15 residues. The CDR3 DNA reads TGTGCCAGCAGCTTAGGTAGGGGGCTTAAGGAAAAACTGTTTTTT. Protein sequence: CASSLGRGLKEKLFF.

The J gene is TRBJ1-4, the V gene TRBV19; the D is unclear. The CDR3 has 15 residues. The ends were cut back, 5 bases at V and 5 bases at J, with 15 bases in the middle. Germline CDR1 reads LNHDA; CDR2 reads SQIVND (reference sequence). The CDR3 region has the DNA TGTGCCAGTAGTGCCCAGGCCGTCGGGAATGAAAAACTGTTTTTT. It is translated as CASSAQAVGNEKLFF.

This chain joins TRBV6-2 or TRBV6-3 and TRBJ2-2; tentative D call: TRBD2 (5 bases). Germline V gene lookup returns CDR1 MNHEY and CDR2 SVGEGT. V was clipped by 6 bases and J by 6 bases, with 17 bases between them. The CDR3 covers 15 residues. The CDR3 bases are TGTGCCAGCAGCCTGAGCGGAGCCTCCTCCGGGGAGCTGTTTTTT. Its translation: CASSLSGASSGELFF.